This T cell receptor (beta chain) comes out of a study of blood T cell repertoires in COVID-19. Whole-study context: Sites across the United States, Italy and Spain contributed samples from acute and convalescent COVID-19. Nucleic acid was either cDNA or gDNA, and it came from T cells, B-cell-depleted T cells, or PBMCs.

As originally analysed: Counts of nucleated cells, estimated from reference gene primer amplification, were obtained. Assay used: immunoSEQ multiplex PCR; TCRdb lists only in-frame clones, some missing. D and trimming were read from the DNA, whereas the V and J calls and clone size are those reported in that table. The table records a few hundred thousand clones, approximately 88% of them present only once. Per germline, CDR1 SQVTM and CDR2 ANQGSEA. Between the trimmed V and J ends, which lost 5 bases and 4 bases, there was a span of 14 bases. The CDR3 is 13 residues long. The chain links TRBV29-1 to TRBJ1-2, with D tentatively TRBD1 (6 bases). Sequenced: PBMCs or T cells enriched from blood (not recorded which). This clonotype was sampled from a young man with acute COVID-19. Here the CDR3 DNA reads TGCAGCGTTCGCGGGGCGGGGGCCTATGGCTACACCTTC. Its protein is CSVRGAGAYGYTF.